One and the same sample provided the 4 T cell receptor beta chains below, sequenced in a study of T cell responses to AZD1222 COVID-19 vaccine. Here immunoSEQ multiplex PCR was the method, and the copy in TCRdb shows in-frame clones only, minus some. This sample carries fewer than 90,000 clones, 75% to 95% of them seen once, and the ten largest clones take more than 9%. Sequenced here: peripheral blood, sampled 28 days after the second AZD1222 dose. The receptor source for this set is an adult who received the AZD1222 COVID-19 vaccine.

The V gene is TRBV27, the J gene TRBJ1-2, with TRBD1 matching 7 bases. Trimming removed 2 bases from V and 4 bases from J; junction bases left unmatched: 7. CDR1 MNHEY and CDR2 SMNVEV come from the germline V gene (reference sequence). There are 15 residues in the CDR3. The CDR3 region is CASSLRTGGVYGYTF. DNA for the CDR3: TGTGCCAGCAGTTTACGGACAGGAGGCGTCTATGGCTACACCTTC.

The sample holds a few counts of this clone. V is TRBV30 and J is TRBJ1-5; D is possibly TRBD1 (5 bases). This CDR3 is built from 13 residues. Per the germline V gene, CDR1 is GTSNPN and CDR2 is SVGIG (reference sequence). The V end lost 1 base, the J end lost 4 bases, and 8 bases lay between the germline ends. The CDR3 region is CAWSGGANQPQHF. The CDR3 DNA follows: TGTGCCTGGAGTGGAGGGGCTAATCAGCCCCAGCATTTT.

The chain recombines TRBV7-3 with TRBJ1-1; D call uncertain. V was trimmed by 3 bases and J by 8 bases, leaving 13 bases between them. Germline V gives CDR1 SGHTA, CDR2 FQGTGA. CDR3 length: 13 residues. The CDR3, as DNA: TGTGCCAGCAGCTTCAACGGTGGCACGGAAGCTTTCTTT. It is translated as CASSFNGGTEAFF.

The chain couples TRBV5-6 to TRBJ2-7; 9 bases agree with TRBD1. With 4 bases clipped from V and 7 bases from J, the junction kept 9 bases outside the gene matches. The germline gives CDR1 SGHDT, CDR2 YYEEEE. This CDR3 comprises 14 residues. In nucleotides, the CDR3 is TGTGCCAGCAGCCCCGGACAGGGGACGAGGGAGCAGTACTTC. It specifies CASSPGQGTREQYF. The entire variable domain, with the rest obtained from reference TRBV5-6 and TRBJ2-7, is as follows: DAGVTQSPTHLIKTRGQQVTLRCSPKSGHDTVSWYQQALGQGPQFIFQYYEEEERQRGNFPDRFSGHQFPNYSSELNVNALLLGDSALYLCASSPGQGTREQYFGPGTRLTVT.